This T cell receptor (beta chain) derives from a study of blood T cell repertoires in COVID-19. This clone was seen more than once but under ten times. Data came from immunoSEQ multiplex PCR; TCRdb stores just in-frame clones and leaves some out. The table has around 200,000 clones, around four fifths seen once. Deletions cut 3 bases from V and 5 bases from J, with 7 bases between. This CDR3 has 12 amino acids. The TCR comes from a man aged 45-65 years with active or convalescent COVID-19. The sample taken for sequencing was peripheral blood. The chain combines TRBV12-3 or TRBV12-4 with TRBJ2-5; D perhaps matches TRBD2 (5 bases). The CDR3 protein is CASSLGEETQYF. The CDR3 DNA is TGTGCCAGCAGTTTGGGAGAGGAGACCCAGTACTTC.